This T cell receptor beta chain came from a study of blood T cell repertoires in COVID-19. This table comes from immunoSEQ multiplex PCR, and its TCRdb copy is limited to in-frame clones, with some not included. The top ten hold about 1.5% of the sample, which has roughly 400,000 clones, over 75% seen once. CDR3 length: 15 amino acids. The V gene lost 7 bases and the J gene lost 6 bases, with 19 bases spanning the gap. Germline V gene lookup returns CDR1 LNHDA and CDR2 SQIVND (reference sequence). The rearrangement uses TRBV19 and TRBJ1-5, with a possible D match to TRBD1 (6 bases). This clonotype originated in a woman aged 18-35 years who had been exposed to COVID-19. Sequenced sample: PBMCs or T cells enriched from blood (not recorded which). The DNA of the CDR3 is TGTGCCAGTACCAAACAGGGTTTGGACAGTCAGCCCCAGCATTTT. Encoded protein: CASTKQGLDSQPQHF.